This passage covers 10 T cell receptor beta chains from one sample sequenced in a study of spatial heterogeneity in lung cancer. Each CDR3 protein is one row after TCRdb ran MiXCR on the 5' RACE reads. The sample yields under 20,000 distinct CDR3 sequences, approximately 9.7% seen once. Time point noted: sample taken at primary tumor resection. These TCRs' antigens remain unknown. Study-wide points: The study found that expanded intratumoral alpha and beta TCR counts tracked tumor mutation counts.

The sequenced sample was lung tumor tissue, obtained at surgery. All receptors derive from a female donor with early-stage non-small cell lung cancer.

There are a few counts of this clonotype. The size of this beta chain means little, since it is a stray read in a library made for alpha chains. The rearrangement links TRBV5-1 to TRBJ2-7, with 9 nucleotides matching TRBD1. The V gene's germline CDR1 is SGHRS and CDR2 YFSETQ. The CDR3 runs to 15 residues. The J segment lost 3 bases and the V segment lost 4 bases, leaving 8 bases of the junction unmatched. The CDR3 DNA follows: TGCGCCAGCAGCCTGGGACAGGGAAGAAGCTACGAGCAGTACTTC. Protein product: CASSLGQGRSYEQYF.

As regards this clonotype: A library prepared for alpha chains yielded this beta chain as an off-target read; its size is of little meaning. The V call is TRBV27, the J call TRBJ2-1, with 7 bases matching TRBD1. Trimming took 2 bases from V and 7 from J; bases not matched to a gene: 8. Per germline, CDR1 MNHEY and CDR2 SMNVEV (reference sequence). The CDR3 runs 15 residues. This CDR3 reads CASSLEAGGMNEQFF. DNA of the CDR3: TGTGCCAGCAGTTTAGAGGCAGGGGGTATGAATGAGCAGTTCTTC.

With regard to this clonotype: Because this beta chain is a stray read in a library intended to capture alpha chains, its abundance should not be given much weight. The chain has TRBV6-1 and TRBJ1-1; D gene ambiguous. The germline CDR1 and CDR2 sequences are MNHNS and SASEGT. Trimming stripped 2 bases from V and 3 bases from J, with 10 bases between. CDR3 length equals 14 residues. The CDR3 nucleotides are TGTGCCAGCAGTGAAAAGGGTGCCTACACTGAAGCTTTCTTT. The encoded protein is CASSEKGAYTEAFF.

By frequency in the sample, this clonotype is medium-sized (0.01 to 0.1%). This beta chain is an unintended read in a library built for alpha chains; its size means little. The V gene is TRBV5-6, the J gene TRBJ1-2, with TRBD1 identical over 12 bases. Looked up from germline, CDR1 is SGHDT and CDR2 is YYEEEE. The CDR3 spans 15 residues. Unmatched junction bases numbered 5, after V lost 1 base and J lost 7 bases. The CDR3 region is CASSLSGTGGSGYTF. CDR3 bases: TGTGCCAGCAGCTTGTCTGGGACAGGGGGCTCTGGCTACACCTTC.

This clonotype was recorded many times. The library was built for alpha chains, so this beta chain is an off-target read and its size means little. The chain combines TRBV3-1 with TRBJ2-5, with a tentative D call TRBD2 (5 bases). Germline CDR1 reads LGHDT; CDR2 reads YNNKEL (reference sequence). The CDR3 extends over 15 amino acids. Between the trimmed V and J ends, which lost 0 bases and 4 bases, there was a span of 12 bases. The chain's CDR3 is CASSQDAGEGETQYF. The CDR3 DNA reads as TGTGCCAGCAGCCAAGATGCGGGCGAGGGAGAGACCCAGTACTTC.

At least ten counts were recorded for this clonotype. In a library made to pick up alpha chains, this beta chain is a stray read with a size that means little. This chain connects TRBV7-9 to TRBJ1-1; the D gene is possibly TRBD1 (6 bases). The length of the CDR3 is 14 residues. CDR1 and CDR2 (germline): SEHNR, FQNEAQ (reference sequence). Trimming cost V 4 bases and J 0 bases, with 9 bases left between them. CDR3 DNA: TGTGCCAGCAGCTGGACAGAGGTGAACACTGAAGCTTTCTTT. This gives the protein CASSWTEVNTEAFF.

This clonotype was seen at least ten times. This beta chain is off target for a library built for alpha chains, so its abundance means little. This sequence joins TRBV7-2 and TRBJ2-5; D gene ambiguous. V was pared by 2 bases and J by 2 bases, with 0 bases between. The CDR3 sequence is 11 residues long. Looked up from germline, CDR1 is SGHTA and CDR2 is FQGNSA. The CDR3 sequence: CASSLQETQYF. DNA of the CDR3: TGTGCCAGCAGCTTACAAGAGACCCAGTACTTC.

This clonotype was seen many times. This beta chain was picked up by a library intended for alpha chains and is off target, so its count carries little meaning. The chain carries TRBV5-1 and TRBJ2-2, with 10 bases matching TRBD2. V was pared by 4 bases and J by 0 bases, with 6 bases of the junction left unmatched. The CDR3 covers 17 residues. Germline loops: CDR1 SGHRS, CDR2 YFSETQ. The CDR3 region is CASSLASGGANTGELFF. The CDR3 DNA reads as TGCGCCAGCAGCCTTGCCAGCGGGGGGGCGAACACCGGGGAGCTGTTTTTT.

This clonotype is medium-sized in the sample. Because this beta chain is a stray read in a library intended to capture alpha chains, its abundance should not be given much weight. The rearrangement uses TRBV28 and TRBJ1-2; TRBD1 might be the D (5 bases). V lost 2 bases to trimming and J lost 4 bases, with 11 bases between them. Germline CDR1 and CDR2: MDHEN and SYDVKM. The length of the CDR3 is 14 residues. The CDR3 spells CASSLVIRVYGYTF. For the CDR3, the DNA is TGTGCCAGCAGTTTAGTCATCAGGGTCTATGGCTACACCTTC.

This clonotype appeared a few times. Because the library targeted alpha chains, this beta chain is an off-target read whose size means little. The rearrangement links TRBV7-2 to TRBJ1-3, with D hard to call. The CDR3 is made up of 14 amino acids. Germline V gene sequence: CDR1 SGHTA, CDR2 FQGNSA. V dropped 4 bases and J dropped 0 bases, with 7 bases sitting between them. The CDR3 region is CASSSANSGNTIYF. CDR3 DNA sequence: TGTGCCAGCAGCTCAGCTAACTCTGGAAACACCATATATTTT.